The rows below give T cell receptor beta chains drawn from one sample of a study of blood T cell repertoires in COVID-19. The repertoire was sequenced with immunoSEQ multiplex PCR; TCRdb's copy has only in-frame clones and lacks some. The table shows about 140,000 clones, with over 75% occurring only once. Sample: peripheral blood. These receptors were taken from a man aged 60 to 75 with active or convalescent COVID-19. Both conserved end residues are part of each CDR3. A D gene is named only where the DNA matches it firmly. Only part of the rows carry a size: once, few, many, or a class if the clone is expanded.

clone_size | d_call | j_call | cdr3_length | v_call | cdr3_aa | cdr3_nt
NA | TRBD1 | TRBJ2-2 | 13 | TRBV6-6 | CASITGGTGELFF | TGTGCCAGCATCACAGGGGGCACCGGGGAGCTGTTTTTT
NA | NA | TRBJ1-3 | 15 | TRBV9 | CASSRGGSSGNTIYF | TGTGCCAGCAGCCGGGGGGGCAGCTCTGGAAACACCATATATTTT
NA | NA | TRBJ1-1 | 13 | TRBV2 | CASRKTGRTEAFF | TGTGCCAGCAGGAAAACAGGGCGGACTGAAGCTTTCTTT
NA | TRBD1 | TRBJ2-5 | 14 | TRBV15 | CATMGQGAHGTQYF | TGTGCCACCATGGGACAGGGGGCGCATGGGACCCAGTACTTC
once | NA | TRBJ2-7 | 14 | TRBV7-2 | CASSLSLVDYEQYF | TGTGCCAGCAGCTTATCTCTAGTCGACTACGAGCAGTACTTC
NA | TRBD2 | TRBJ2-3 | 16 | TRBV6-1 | CASSGGGTSGTDTQYF | TGTGCCAGCAGTGGGGGCGGGACTAGCGGGACAGATACGCAGTATTTT
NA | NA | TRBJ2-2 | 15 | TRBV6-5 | CASRGGLLNTGELFF | TGTGCCAGCAGGGGAGGACTTTTGAACACCGGGGAGCTGTTTTTT
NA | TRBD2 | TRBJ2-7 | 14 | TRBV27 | CASRPTGGSDEQYF | TGTGCCAGCAGGCCGACGGGGGGGAGTGACGAGCAGTACTTC
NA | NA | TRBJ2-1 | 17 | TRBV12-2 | CASRLVYSGRTVNEQFF | TGTGCAAGTCGCTTGGTTTATAGCGGGAGAACGGTCAATGAGCAGTTCTTC
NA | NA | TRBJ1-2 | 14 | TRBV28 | CASRPTGRDYGYTF | TGTGCCAGCAGGCCCACAGGGAGAGACTATGGCTACACCTTC
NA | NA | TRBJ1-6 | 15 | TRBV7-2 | CASSLAGSSNSPLHF | TGTGCCAGCAGCTTAGCGGGGAGTTCGAATTCACCCCTCCACTTT
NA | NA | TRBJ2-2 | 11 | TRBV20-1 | CSAGRREELFF | TGCAGTGCTGGGAGGCGGGAGGAGCTGTTTTTT
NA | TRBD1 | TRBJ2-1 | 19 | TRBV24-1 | CATSDSIEGAGFRRNEQFF | TGTGCCACCAGTGATTCCATTGAGGGGGCGGGTTTTAGAAGGAATGAGCAGTTCTTC
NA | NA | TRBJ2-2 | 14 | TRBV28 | CASSPPGWTGELFF | TGTGCCAGCAGCCCTCCAGGGTGGACCGGGGAGCTGTTTTTT
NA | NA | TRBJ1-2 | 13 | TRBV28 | CATALSGQYGYTF | TGTGCCACTGCACTATCCGGACAGTATGGCTACACCTTC
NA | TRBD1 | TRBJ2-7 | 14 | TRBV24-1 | CATSETGTGYKQYF | TGTGCCACCAGTGAAACCGGGACAGGGTACAAGCAGTACTTC
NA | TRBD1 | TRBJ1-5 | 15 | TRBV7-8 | CASSVQGGDNQPQHF | TGTGCCAGCAGCGTACAGGGGGGGGACAATCAGCCCCAGCATTTT
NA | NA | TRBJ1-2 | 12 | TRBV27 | CASSFGGASYTF | TGTGCCAGCAGTTTTGGGGGGGCAAGCTACACCTTC
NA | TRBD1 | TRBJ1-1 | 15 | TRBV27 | CASSLGQGAINQAFF | TGTGCCAGCAGTTTGGGACAGGGGGCTATAAACCAAGCTTTCTTT
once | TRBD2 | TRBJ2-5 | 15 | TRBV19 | CASSRRGGVQETQYF | TGTGCCAGTAGTCGGCGGGGGGGGGTCCAAGAGACCCAGTACTTC
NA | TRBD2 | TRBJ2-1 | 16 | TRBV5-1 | CASSQIAGDSYNEQFF | TGCGCCAGCAGCCAAATAGCGGGAGACTCCTACAATGAGCAGTTCTTC
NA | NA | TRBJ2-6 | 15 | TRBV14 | CASSVRGSGANVLTF | TGTGCCAGCAGCGTAAGGGGCTCTGGGGCCAACGTCCTGACTTTC
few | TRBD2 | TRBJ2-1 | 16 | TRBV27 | CASSLSSGRAVHEQFF | TGTGCCAGCAGTTTATCTAGCGGGAGGGCCGTCCATGAGCAGTTCTTC
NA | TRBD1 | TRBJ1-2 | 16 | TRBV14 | CASSHATGRTNYGYTF | TGTGCCAGCAGCCACGCGACAGGGAGGACTAACTATGGCTACACCTTC
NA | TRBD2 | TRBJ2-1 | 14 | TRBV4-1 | CASSPRTSGNEQFF | TGCGCCAGCAGCCCTAGGACTAGCGGCAATGAGCAGTTCTTC
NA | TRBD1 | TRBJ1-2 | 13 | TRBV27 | CASSLQGDYGYTF | TGTGCCAGCAGCTTACAGGGGGACTATGGCTACACCTTC
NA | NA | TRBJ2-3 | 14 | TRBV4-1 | CASSPPGLTDTQYF | TGCGCCAGCAGCCCCCCGGGACTTACAGATACGCAGTATTTT
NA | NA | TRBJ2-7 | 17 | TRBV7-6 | CASSLRPVGSGSYEQYF | TGTGCCAGCAGCTTACGCCCCGTTGGGAGCGGATCCTACGAGCAGTACTTC
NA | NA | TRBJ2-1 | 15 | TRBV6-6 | CASSLQRTSYNEQFF | TGTGCCAGCAGTCTTCAACGTACATCCTACAATGAGCAGTTCTTC
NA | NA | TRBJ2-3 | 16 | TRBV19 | CASTSGWAISTDTQYF | TGTGCCAGTACCTCGGGATGGGCGATTAGCACAGATACGCAGTATTTT
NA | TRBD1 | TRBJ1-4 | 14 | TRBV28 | CASSFQGASEKLFF | TGTGCCAGCAGTTTTCAGGGGGCGTCGGAAAAACTGTTTTTT
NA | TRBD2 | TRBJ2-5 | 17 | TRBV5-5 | CASSAWGTSGSQETQYF | TGTGCCAGCAGCGCTTGGGGCACTAGCGGGAGTCAAGAGACCCAGTACTTC
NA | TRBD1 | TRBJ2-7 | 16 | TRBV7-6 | CASSIPLGQGSYEQYF | TGTGCCAGCAGCATACCCTTGGGACAGGGGTCCTACGAGCAGTACTTC
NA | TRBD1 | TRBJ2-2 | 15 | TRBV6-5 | CASQEDRANTGELFF | TGTGCCAGCCAAGAGGACAGGGCGAACACCGGGGAGCTGTTTTTT
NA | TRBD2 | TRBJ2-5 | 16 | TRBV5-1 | CASSSTSGSVWETQYF | TGCGCCAGCAGCTCGACTAGCGGGAGTGTCTGGGAGACCCAGTACTTC
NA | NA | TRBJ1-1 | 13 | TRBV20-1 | CSASISARSHAFF | TGCAGTGCTAGTATATCTGCTAGGAGCCACGCTTTCTTT
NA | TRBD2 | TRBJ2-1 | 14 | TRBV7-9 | CASMTSGAPDEQFF | TGTGCCAGCATGACTAGCGGGGCTCCTGATGAGCAGTTCTTC
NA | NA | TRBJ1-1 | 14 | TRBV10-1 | CASSEFSGSTEAFF | TGCGCCAGCAGTGAGTTTTCGGGGTCCACTGAAGCTTTCTTT
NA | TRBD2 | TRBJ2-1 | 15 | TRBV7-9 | CASSLSERGRGEQFF | TGTGCCAGCAGCTTATCGGAGCGGGGAAGGGGTGAGCAGTTCTTC
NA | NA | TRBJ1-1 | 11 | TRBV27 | CASRPQGQAFF | TGTGCCAGCAGACCTCAGGGCCAAGCTTTCTTT
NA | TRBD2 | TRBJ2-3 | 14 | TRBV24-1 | CATRAGGSTDTQYF | TGTGCCACCAGGGCGGGAGGAAGCACAGATACGCAGTATTTT
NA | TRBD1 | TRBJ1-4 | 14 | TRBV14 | CASSRTGVNEKLFF | TGTGCCAGCAGCCGGACAGGGGTTAATGAAAAACTGTTTTTT
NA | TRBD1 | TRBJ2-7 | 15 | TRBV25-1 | CASSDAGTAKYEQYF | TGTGCCAGCAGTGATGCCGGGACAGCAAAATACGAGCAGTACTTC
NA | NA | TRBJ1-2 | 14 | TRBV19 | CASSMWRDGYGYTF | TGTGCCAGTAGTATGTGGAGGGATGGCTATGGCTACACCTTC
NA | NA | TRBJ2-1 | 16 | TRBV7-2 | CASSSPLAMRPNEQFF | TGTGCCAGCAGCTCCCCCCTAGCAATGAGGCCCAATGAGCAGTTCTTC
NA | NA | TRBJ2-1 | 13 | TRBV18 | CASSPAGGNEQFF | TGTGCCAGCTCACCCGCCGGCGGCAATGAGCAGTTCTTC
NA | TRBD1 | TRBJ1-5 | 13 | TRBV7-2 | CASSGQVKQPQHF | TGTGCCAGCAGCGGACAGGTTAAACAGCCCCAGCATTTT